These T cell receptor beta chains were read from a single sample in a study of OX40 agonist ivuxolimab in advanced cancers. TCRdb keeps only in-frame clones here, not all; method: immunoSEQ multiplex PCR. This sample has 52,000 or so clones; 84% occur once, and the top ten carry almost 0.65%. The starting material was CD4+ or CD8+ T cells sorted from blood, obtained in a trial of the OX40 agonist ivuxolimab. These receptors were obtained from an adult with an advanced solid tumor such as melanoma, head and neck, liver or kidney cancer. CDR3s include the opening cysteine and the closing phenylalanine or tryptophan. A D gene is named only where the DNA matches it firmly. Not every row has a clone size; where given, it reads once, few, many or a size class.

clone_size j_call v_call cdr3_length d_call cdr3_nt cdr3_aa
- TRBJ1-1 TRBV10-3 19 TRBD1 TGTGCCATCAGTGGAAAGACTGGGACAGGGCGCAACATGAACACTGAAACTTTCTTT CAISGKTGTGRNMNTETFF
once TRBJ2-7 TRBV4-2 16 TRBD1 TGTGCCAGCAGCCATCCCTCTAGGGACAGGGAATCAGTGCAGTACTTC CASSHPSRDRESVQYF
few TRBJ1-2 TRBV19 13 - TGTGCCAGTACCTTGTGGGGGAACTATGGCTACACCTTC CASTLWGNYGYTF
- TRBJ1-1 TRBV18 16 - TGTGCCAGCTCACCGTCGAAGGGGGTGCTGAACACTGAAGCTTTCTTT CASSPSKGVLNTEAFF
- TRBJ2-7 TRBV7-2 14 - TGTGCCAGCAGCTTCCAATTAGACCCCTACGAGCAGTACTTC CASSFQLDPYEQYF
- TRBJ1-4 TRBV5-1 15 - TGCGCCAGCAGCCTGACCTCGGGGATTAATGAAAAACTGTTTTTT CASSLTSGINEKLFF
- TRBJ2-2 TRBV11-3 17 TRBD2 TGTGCCAGCAGCTCCGGGACTAGCGGGCCCAACACCGGGGAGCTGTTTTTT CASSSGTSGPNTGELFF
few TRBJ2-5 TRBV11-1 12 - TGTGCCAGCAGCCCGGGCCAAGAGACCCAGTACTTC CASSPGQETQYF
- TRBJ2-3 TRBV4-2 14 - TGTGCCAGCAGCCAAGATCCGAGCACAGATACGCAGTATTTT CASSQDPSTDTQYF
- TRBJ1-1 TRBV4-1 15 - TGCGCCAGCAGCCAAGATCCGCTGGGGAACACTGAAGCTTTCTTT CASSQDPLGNTEAFF